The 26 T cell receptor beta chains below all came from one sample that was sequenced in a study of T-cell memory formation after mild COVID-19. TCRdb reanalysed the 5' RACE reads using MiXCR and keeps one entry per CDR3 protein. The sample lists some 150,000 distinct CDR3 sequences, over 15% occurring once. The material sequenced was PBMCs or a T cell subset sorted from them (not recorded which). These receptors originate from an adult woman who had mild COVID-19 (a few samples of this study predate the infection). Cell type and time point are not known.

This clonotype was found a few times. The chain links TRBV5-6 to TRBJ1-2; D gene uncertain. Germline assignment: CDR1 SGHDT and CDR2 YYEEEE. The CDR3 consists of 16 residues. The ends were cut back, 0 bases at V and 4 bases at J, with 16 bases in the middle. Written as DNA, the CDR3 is TGTGCCAGCAGCTTGGGTCTATACAGCTCCAGCTATGGCTACACCTTC. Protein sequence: CASSLGLYSSSYGYTF.

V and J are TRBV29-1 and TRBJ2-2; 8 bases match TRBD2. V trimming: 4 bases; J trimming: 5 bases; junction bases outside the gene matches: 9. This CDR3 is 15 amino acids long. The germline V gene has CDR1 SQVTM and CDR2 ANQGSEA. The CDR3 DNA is TGCAGCGTTGTTTACGGGGGGGCTCGAACCGGGGAGCTGTTTTTT. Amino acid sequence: CSVVYGGARTGELFF.

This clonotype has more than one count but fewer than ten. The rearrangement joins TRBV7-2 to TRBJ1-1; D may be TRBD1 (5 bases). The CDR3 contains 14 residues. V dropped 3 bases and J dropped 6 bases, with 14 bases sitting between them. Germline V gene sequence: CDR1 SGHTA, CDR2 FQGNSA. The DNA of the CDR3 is TGTGCCAGCAGCTTGAGGGGCGGATGGGCTGAAGCTTTCTTT. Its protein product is CASSLRGGWAEAFF.

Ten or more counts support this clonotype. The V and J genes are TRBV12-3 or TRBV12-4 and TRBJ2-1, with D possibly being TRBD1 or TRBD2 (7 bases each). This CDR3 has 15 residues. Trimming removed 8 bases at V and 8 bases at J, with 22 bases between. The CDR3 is CASSTLPGGGYEQFF. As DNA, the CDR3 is TGTGCCAGCTCCACCCTGCCAGGGGGAGGGTATGAGCAGTTCTTC.

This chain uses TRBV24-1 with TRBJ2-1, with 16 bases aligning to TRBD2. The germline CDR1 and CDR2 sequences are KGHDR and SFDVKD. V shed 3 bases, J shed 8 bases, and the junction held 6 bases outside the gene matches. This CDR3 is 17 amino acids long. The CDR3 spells CATSDPGTSGGADEQFF. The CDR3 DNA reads TGTGCCACCAGTGATCCCGGGACTAGCGGGGGGGCGGATGAGCAGTTCTTC.

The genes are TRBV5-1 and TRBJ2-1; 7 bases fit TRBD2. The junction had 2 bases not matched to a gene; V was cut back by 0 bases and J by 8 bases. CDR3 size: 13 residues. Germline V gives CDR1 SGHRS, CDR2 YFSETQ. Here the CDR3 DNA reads TGCGCCAGCAGCTTGGTTAGCGGGCATGAGCAGTTCTTC. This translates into CASSLVSGHEQFF.

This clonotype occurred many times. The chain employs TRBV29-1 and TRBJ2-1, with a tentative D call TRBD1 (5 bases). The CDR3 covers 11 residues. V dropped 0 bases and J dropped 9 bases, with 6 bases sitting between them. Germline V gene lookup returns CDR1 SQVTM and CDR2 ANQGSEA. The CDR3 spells CSVEEQVEQFF. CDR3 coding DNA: TGCAGCGTTGAAGAACAGGTTGAGCAGTTCTTC.

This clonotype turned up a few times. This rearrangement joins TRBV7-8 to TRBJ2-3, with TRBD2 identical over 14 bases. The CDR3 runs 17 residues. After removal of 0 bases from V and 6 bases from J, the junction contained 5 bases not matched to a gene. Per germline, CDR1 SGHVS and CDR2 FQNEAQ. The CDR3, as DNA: TGTGCCAGCAGCTTAGCGCGACTAGCGGGGGGGAAGGATACGCAGTATTTT. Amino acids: CASSLARLAGGKDTQYF. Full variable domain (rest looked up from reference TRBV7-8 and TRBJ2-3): GAGVSQSPRYKVAKRGQDVALRCDPISGHVSLFWYQQALGQGPEFLTYFQNEAQLDKSGLPSDRFFAERPEGSVSTLKIQRTQQEDSAVYLCASSLARLAGGKDTQYFGPGTRLTVL.

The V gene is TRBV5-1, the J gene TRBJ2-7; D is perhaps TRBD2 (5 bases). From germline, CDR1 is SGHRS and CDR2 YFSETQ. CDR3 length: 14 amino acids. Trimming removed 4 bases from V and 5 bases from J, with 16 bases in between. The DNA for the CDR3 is TGCGCCAGCAGCCCAGGACTCAATAAGGACGAGCAGTACTTC. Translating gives CASSPGLNKDEQYF. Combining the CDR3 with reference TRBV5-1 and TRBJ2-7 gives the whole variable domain KAGVTQTPRYLIKTRGQQVTLSCSPISGHRSVSWYQQTPGQGLQFLFEYFSETQRNKGNFPGRFSGRQFSNSRSEMNVSTLELGDSALYLCASSPGLNKDEQYFGPGTRLTVT.

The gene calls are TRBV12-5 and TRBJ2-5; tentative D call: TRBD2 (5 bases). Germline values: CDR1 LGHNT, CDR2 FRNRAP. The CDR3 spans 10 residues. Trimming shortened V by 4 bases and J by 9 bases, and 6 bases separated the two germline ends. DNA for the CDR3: TGTGCTAGTGGTTCCGGGGCCCAGTACTTC. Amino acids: CASGSGAQYF. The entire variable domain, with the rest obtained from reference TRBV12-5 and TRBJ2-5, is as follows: DARVTQTPRHKVTEMGQEVTMRCQPILGHNTVFWYRQTMMQGLELLAYFRNRAPLDDSGMPKDRFSAEMPDATLATLKIQPSEPRDSAVYFCASGSGAQYFGPGTRLLVL.

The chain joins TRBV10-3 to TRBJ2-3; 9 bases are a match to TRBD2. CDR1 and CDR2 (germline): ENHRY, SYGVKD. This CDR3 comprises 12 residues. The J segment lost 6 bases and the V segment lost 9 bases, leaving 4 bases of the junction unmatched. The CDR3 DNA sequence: TGTGCCATTAGCGGGAGCGCGGATACGCAGTATTTT. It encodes CAISGSADTQYF.

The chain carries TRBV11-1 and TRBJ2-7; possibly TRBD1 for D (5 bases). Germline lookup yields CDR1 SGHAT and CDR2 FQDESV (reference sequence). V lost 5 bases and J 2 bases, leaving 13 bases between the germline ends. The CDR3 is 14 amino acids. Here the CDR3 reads CASSEMDKAYEQYF. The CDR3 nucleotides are TGTGCCAGCAGCGAGATGGACAAAGCCTACGAGCAGTACTTC.

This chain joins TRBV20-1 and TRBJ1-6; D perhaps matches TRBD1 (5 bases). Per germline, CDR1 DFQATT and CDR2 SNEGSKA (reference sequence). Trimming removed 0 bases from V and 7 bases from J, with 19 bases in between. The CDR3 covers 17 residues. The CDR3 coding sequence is TGCAGTGCTAGAGATAAGACGGTAGGGGCTTCGAATTCACCCCTCCACTTT. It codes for CSARDKTVGASNSPLHF.

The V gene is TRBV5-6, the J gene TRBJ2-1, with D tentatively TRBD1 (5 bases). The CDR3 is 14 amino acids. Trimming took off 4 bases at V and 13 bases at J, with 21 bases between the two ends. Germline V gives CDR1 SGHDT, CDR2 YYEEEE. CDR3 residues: CASSRRGATFQQFF. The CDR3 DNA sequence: TGTGCCAGCAGCAGGCGTGGGGCTACATTCCAACAGTTCTTC.

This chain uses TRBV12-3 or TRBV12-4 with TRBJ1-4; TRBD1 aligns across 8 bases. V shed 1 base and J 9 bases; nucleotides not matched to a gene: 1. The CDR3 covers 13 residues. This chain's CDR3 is CASSLGQGQKLFF. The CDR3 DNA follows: TGTGCCAGCAGTTTAGGACAGGGGCAAAAACTGTTTTTT.

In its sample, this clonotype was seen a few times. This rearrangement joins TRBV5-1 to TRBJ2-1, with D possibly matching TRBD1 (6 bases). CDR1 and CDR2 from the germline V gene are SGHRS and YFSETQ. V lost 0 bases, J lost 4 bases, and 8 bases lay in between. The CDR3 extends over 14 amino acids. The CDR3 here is CASSLGTVYNEQFF. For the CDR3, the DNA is TGCGCCAGCAGCTTGGGGACAGTTTACAATGAGCAGTTCTTC.

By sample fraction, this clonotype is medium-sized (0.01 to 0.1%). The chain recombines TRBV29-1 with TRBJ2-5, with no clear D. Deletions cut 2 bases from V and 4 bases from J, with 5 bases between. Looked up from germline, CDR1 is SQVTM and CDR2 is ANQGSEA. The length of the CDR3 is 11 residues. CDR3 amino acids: CSVESLETQYF. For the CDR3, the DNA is TGCAGCGTTGAATCCTTAGAGACCCAGTACTTC.

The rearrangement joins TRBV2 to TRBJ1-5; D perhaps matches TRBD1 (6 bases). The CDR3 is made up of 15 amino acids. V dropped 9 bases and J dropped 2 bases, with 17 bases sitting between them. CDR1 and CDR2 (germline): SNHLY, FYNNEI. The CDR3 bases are TGTGCCAGTAATCCGGGGGCAGCCGGCAATCAGCCCCAGCATTTT. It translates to CASNPGAAGNQPQHF.

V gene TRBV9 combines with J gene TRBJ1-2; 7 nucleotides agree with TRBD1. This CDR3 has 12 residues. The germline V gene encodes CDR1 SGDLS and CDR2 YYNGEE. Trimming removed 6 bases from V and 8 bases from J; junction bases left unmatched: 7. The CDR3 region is CASTDREGGYTF. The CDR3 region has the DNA TGTGCCAGCACCGACAGGGAGGGCGGCTACACCTTC.

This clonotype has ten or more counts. The CDR3 loop is CSVRGTGYGNTIYF. DNA of the CDR3: TGCAGCGTGCGCGGGACAGGGTATGGAAACACCATATATTTT. This chain connects TRBV29-1 to TRBJ1-3; the match to TRBD1 covers 9 bases. This CDR3 has 14 amino acids. CDR1 SQVTM and CDR2 ANQGSEA come from the germline V gene. After removal of 6 bases from V and 3 bases from J, the junction contained 6 bases not matched to a gene.

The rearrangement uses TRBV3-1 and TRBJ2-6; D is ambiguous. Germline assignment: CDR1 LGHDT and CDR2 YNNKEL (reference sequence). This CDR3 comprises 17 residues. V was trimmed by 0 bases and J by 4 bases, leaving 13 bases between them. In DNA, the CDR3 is TGTGCCAGCAGCCAAGAGGTTTCTAGAATCGGGGCCAACGTCCTGACTTTC. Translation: CASSQEVSRIGANVLTF. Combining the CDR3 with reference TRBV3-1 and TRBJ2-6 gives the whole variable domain DTAVSQTPKYLVTQMGNDKSIKCEQNLGHDTMYWYKQDSKKFLKIMFSYNNKELIINETVPNRFSPKSPDKAHLNLHINSLELGDSAVYFCASSQEVSRIGANVLTFGAGSRLTVL.

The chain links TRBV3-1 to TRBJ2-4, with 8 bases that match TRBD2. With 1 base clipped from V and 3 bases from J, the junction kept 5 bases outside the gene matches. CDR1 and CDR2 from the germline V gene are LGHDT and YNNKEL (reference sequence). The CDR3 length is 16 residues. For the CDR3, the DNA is TGTGCCAGCAGCCAAGTGGTAGCGGGGAGCAAAAACATTCAGTACTTC. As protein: CASSQVVAGSKNIQYF.

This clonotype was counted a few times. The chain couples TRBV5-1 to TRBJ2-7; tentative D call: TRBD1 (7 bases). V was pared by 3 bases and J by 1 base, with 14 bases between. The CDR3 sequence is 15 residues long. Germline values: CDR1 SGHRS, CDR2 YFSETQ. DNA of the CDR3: TGCGCCAGCAGCTACGGGCAGGGGGGATCCTACGAGCAGTACTTC. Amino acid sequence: CASSYGQGGSYEQYF.

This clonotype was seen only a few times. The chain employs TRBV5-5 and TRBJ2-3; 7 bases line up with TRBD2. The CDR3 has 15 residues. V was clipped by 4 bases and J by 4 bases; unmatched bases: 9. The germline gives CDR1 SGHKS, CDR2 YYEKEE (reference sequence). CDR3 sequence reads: CASSPLGGGADTQYF. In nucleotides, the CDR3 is TGTGCCAGCAGCCCACTTGGTGGGGGGGCAGATACGCAGTATTTT.

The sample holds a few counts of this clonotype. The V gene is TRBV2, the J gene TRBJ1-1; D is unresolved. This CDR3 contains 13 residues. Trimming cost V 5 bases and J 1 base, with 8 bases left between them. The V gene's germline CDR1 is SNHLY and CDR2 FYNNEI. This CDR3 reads CASSKESNTEAFF. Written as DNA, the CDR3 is TGTGCCAGCAGTAAGGAGTCGAACACTGAAGCTTTCTTT.

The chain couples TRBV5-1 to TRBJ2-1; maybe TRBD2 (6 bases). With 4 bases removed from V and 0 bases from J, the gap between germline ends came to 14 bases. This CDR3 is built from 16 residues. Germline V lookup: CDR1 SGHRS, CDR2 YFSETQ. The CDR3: CASSPRAGSSYNEQFF. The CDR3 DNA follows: TGCGCCAGCAGCCCCAGGGCGGGGAGCTCCTACAATGAGCAGTTCTTC.